The 18 T cell receptor beta chains in this list originate from one sample, sequenced in a study of cytomegalovirus exposure and HLA in healthy donors. Primers included in the PCR were 60 Vbeta and 13 Jbeta primers. Measured with immunoSEQ multiplex PCR; TCRdb has only the in-frame clones, and not every one. The sample contains some 40,000 clones, around 85% of which appear only once. Sequencing was carried out using PBMCs. These receptors originate from a man aged 50 or older in good health and CMV-seronegative.

The V and J genes are TRBV10-3 and TRBJ2-3; 9 positions match TRBD2. The trim removed 4 bases at V and 2 bases at J, leaving 7 bases unmatched. Germline lookup yields CDR1 ENHRY and CDR2 SYGVKD. The CDR3 loop spans 16 amino acids. CDR3 protein: CAISAAGGAYTDTQYF. CDR3 nucleotides: TGTGCCATCAGTGCGGCGGGGGGGGCCTACACAGATACGCAGTATTTT.

On this clone: A junction end diverges from the germline sequence, so it may reflect a read error. This rearrangement joins TRBV7-9 to TRBJ2-1, with 12 bases fitting TRBD2. Germline values: CDR1 SEHNR, CDR2 FQNEAQ (reference sequence). This CDR3 spans 17 amino acids. CDR3 DNA sequence: TGTTCCAGCAGCTTAGGATTGACTAGCGGGGGAAACAATGAGCAGTTCTTC. Translating it yields CSSSLGLTSGGNNEQFF. The entire variable domain, with the rest obtained from reference TRBV7-9 and TRBJ2-1, is as follows: DTGVSQNPRHKITKRGQNVTFRCDPISEHNRLYWYRQTLGQGPEFLTYFQNEAQLEKSRLLSDRFSAERPKGSFSTLEIQRTEQGDSAMYLCSSSLGLTSGGNNEQFFGPGTRLTVL.

The genes are TRBV18 and TRBJ2-7; 7 bases map to TRBD1. This CDR3 spans 15 amino acids. V gave up 3 bases and J gave up 2 bases; unmatched junction bases: 7. Germline V CDR1 and CDR2: KGHSH, LQKENI. The CDR3 coding sequence is TGTGCCAGCTCACCCCAGGGGGATGACCCCTACGAGCAGTACTTC. As protein: CASSPQGDDPYEQYF.

The rearrangement uses TRBV15 and TRBJ2-3; 12 nucleotides line up with TRBD2. V trimming: 2 bases; J trimming: 3 bases; junction bases outside the gene matches: 3. The CDR3 spans 16 residues. Germline CDR1 is LNHNV and CDR2 is YYDKDF (reference sequence). The CDR3 nucleotides read TGTGCCACCAGCAGAAAACTAGCGGGGGGAACAGATACGCAGTATTTT. Residues: CATSRKLAGGTDTQYF. Together with reference TRBV15 and TRBJ2-3, the CDR3 gives the full variable domain: DAMVIQNPRYQVTQFGKPVTLSCSQTLNHNVMYWYQQKSSQAPKLLFHYYDKDFNNEADTPDNFQSRRPNTSFCFLDIRSPGLGDTAMYLCATSRKLAGGTDTQYFGPGTRLTVL.

The chain recombines TRBV28 with TRBJ1-3; D call uncertain. Germline loops: CDR1 MDHEN, CDR2 SYDVKM. With 0 bases removed from V and 4 bases from J, the gap between germline ends came to 13 bases. The CDR3 spans 16 residues. The CDR3 DNA follows: TGTGCCAGCAGTTTATGGGCCCTAGACGACGGAAACACCATATATTTT. Translating gives CASSLWALDDGNTIYF. Filled out from reference TRBV28 and TRBJ1-3, the complete variable domain reads DVKVTQSSRYLVKRTGEKVFLECVQDMDHENMFWYRQDPGLGLRLIYFSYDVKMKEKGDIPEGYSVSREKKERFSLILESASTNQTSMYLCASSLWALDDGNTIYFGEGSWLTVV.

This clone was seen a few times. V is TRBV4-3 and J is TRBJ1-4; 8 bases are a match to TRBD1. The CDR3 sequence is 15 residues long. V was clipped by 1 base and J by 8 bases; unmatched bases: 6. Germline CDR1 is LGHNA and CDR2 is YSLEER. The CDR3 DNA follows: TGCGCCAGCAGCCAAGCCGGGACAGGTGACGAAAAACTGTTTTTT. Its protein product is CASSQAGTGDEKLFF.

The chain combines TRBV29-1 with TRBJ2-7; 7 nucleotides agree with TRBD1. This CDR3 has 13 residues. Germline lookup yields CDR1 SQVTM and CDR2 ANQGSEA. The junction had 7 bases not matched to a gene; V was cut back by 5 bases and J by 3 bases. CDR3 loop: CSVLTGKVYEQYF. The CDR3 DNA reads TGCAGCGTTCTGACAGGGAAAGTCTACGAGCAGTACTTC.

Only one count was recorded for this clone. The chain couples TRBV29-1 to TRBJ2-5, with TRBD1 as a possible D gene (6 bases). V gave up 3 bases and J gave up 3 bases, with 17 bases separating them. The germline V gene encodes CDR1 SQVTM and CDR2 ANQGSEA. The CDR3 loop spans 15 amino acids. DNA of the CDR3: TGCAGCGTTGATGGGATGGGGGCGCGCGAAGAGACCCAGTACTTC. This codes for CSVDGMGAREETQYF.

This clone has a single count. The chain employs TRBV18 and TRBJ1-1, with D unresolved. The germline gives CDR1 KGHSH, CDR2 LQKENI. The CDR3 contains 14 residues. Trimming left V 8 bases short and J 2 bases short, with 15 bases between. CDR3 bases: TGTGCCAGCCCAATCTTAGCGGTAAACACTGAAGCTTTCTTT. Its translation is CASPILAVNTEAFF.

The chain links TRBV4-1 to TRBJ1-2; maybe TRBD1 (5 bases). The CDR3 consists of 13 residues. V was shortened by 6 bases and J by 4 bases, with 12 bases between the two germline ends. The germline V gene encodes CDR1 MGHRA and CDR2 YSYEKL. CDR3 amino acids: CASSPLGAYGYTF. The CDR3 DNA follows: TGCGCCAGCAGTCCCCTAGGGGCCTATGGCTACACCTTC.

The chain employs TRBV28 and TRBJ1-1, with TRBD1 identical over 9 bases. Germline V gene lookup returns CDR1 MDHEN and CDR2 SYDVKM. J was trimmed by 0 bases and V by 10 bases; bases with no gene match: 3. The CDR3 covers 13 residues. In DNA form, the CDR3 reads TGTGCCACAGGACAGGGGCTGAACACTGAAGCTTTCTTT. It specifies CATGQGLNTEAFF.

The chain joins TRBV20-1 to TRBJ1-2; D gene uncertain. The CDR3 runs to 10 residues. Germline V gene data show CDR1 as DFQATT and CDR2 as SNEGSKA (reference sequence). V lost 7 bases and J lost 7, with 10 bases in between. The CDR3: CSVWAGGYTF. Written as DNA, the CDR3 is TGCAGTGTTTGGGCCGGTGGCTACACCTTC.

The rearrangement uses TRBV23-1 and TRBJ1-2, with D perhaps TRBD1 (5 bases). TRBV23-1 is treated as an ORF (open reading frame) with a function not yet certain. V was cut by 4 bases and J by 8 bases, with 11 bases left in between. The CDR3 is 12 amino acids. The CDR3 coding sequence is TGCGCCAGCAGTCGGCGGCGGGGGGGCTACACCTTC. Translation: CASSRRRGGYTF.

CDR3 in amino acids: CASSPGTRGTGELFF. CDR3 nucleotides: TGTGCCAGCAGTCCAGGGACACGTGGGACCGGGGAGCTGTTTTTT. The genes are TRBV27 and TRBJ2-2; D might be TRBD1 (6 bases). Trimming left V 5 bases short and J 5 bases short, with 15 bases between. Looked up from germline, CDR1 is MNHEY and CDR2 is SMNVEV (reference sequence). This CDR3 contains 15 residues.

V is TRBV10-1 and J is TRBJ1-5, with D uncertain. Germline V CDR1 and CDR2: WNHNN, SYGVQD (reference sequence). The CDR3 covers 18 residues. Between the trimmed V and J ends, which lost 3 bases and 4 bases, there was a span of 22 bases. CDR3: CASSELGGVLTGNQPQHF. CDR3 DNA: TGCGCCAGCAGTGAATTAGGCGGGGTTCTTACCGGGAATCAGCCCCAGCATTTT.

This chain uses TRBV7-2 with TRBJ2-1; D may be TRBD1 (6 bases). Germline V gives CDR1 SGHTA, CDR2 FQGNSA. V gave up 7 bases and J gave up 8 bases, with 18 bases separating them. This CDR3 has 14 residues. This chain's CDR3 is CASTGGHRADEQFF. The CDR3 DNA follows: TGTGCCAGCACCGGAGGTCACAGGGCCGATGAGCAGTTCTTC.

The rearrangement joins TRBV5-1 to TRBJ1-1, with a possible D match to TRBD1 (6 bases). Trimming shortened V by 3 bases and J by 6 bases, and 18 bases separated the two germline ends. CDR1 SGHRS and CDR2 YFSETQ come from the germline V gene. This CDR3 is 15 amino acids long. CDR3 in amino acids: CASSYTRSQGAEAFF. The DNA for the CDR3 is TGCGCCAGCAGCTACACTCGATCACAGGGAGCTGAAGCTTTCTTT.

This clone was seen a few times. The J gene is TRBJ1-5, the V gene TRBV28; TRBD1 is a possible D gene (5 bases). V was pared by 6 bases and J by 2 bases, with 17 bases between. Germline CDR1 and CDR2: MDHEN and SYDVKM. CDR3 length: 16 residues. As DNA, the CDR3 is TGTGCCAGCAGCGGTGTGGGGAAAGGGGGCAATCAGCCCCAGCATTTT. Its protein product is CASSGVGKGGNQPQHF.